This passage covers 15 T cell receptor beta chains from one sample sequenced in a study of control samples from healthy donors and cancer patients. Sequenced by immunoSEQ multiplex PCR; TCRdb stores in-frame clones only, minus some. Counted here are about 120,000 clones, more than 80% occurring once; the ten biggest clones make up 1.1%. The sample was PBMCs. Receptor source: a woman between 45 and 65 years old with colorectal cancer.

The V gene is TRBV5-8, the J gene TRBJ2-4, with D perhaps matching TRBD2 (6 bases). The CDR3 consists of 18 residues. The ends were cut back, 0 bases at V and 0 bases at J, with 16 bases in the middle. CDR1 is SGHTS and CDR2 is YDEGEE in the germline V gene. As DNA, the CDR3 is TGTGCCAGCAGCTTGGCCGGATGGAGGGTTTCAGCCAAAAACATTCAGTACTTC. Translated, it gives CASSLAGWRVSAKNIQYF.

V and J are TRBV15 and TRBJ2-5; 11 bases are a match to TRBD1. There are 15 residues in the CDR3. Trimming took 0 bases from V and 5 from J; bases not matched to a gene: 2. From germline, CDR1 is LNHNV and CDR2 YYDKDF (reference sequence). The DNA for the CDR3 is TGTGCCACCAGCAGAGAGGACAGGGGGCAGGAGACCCAGTACTTC. This gives the protein CATSREDRGQETQYF.

The chain links TRBV27 to TRBJ2-7; TRBD2 might be the D (5 bases). CDR3 length equals 13 residues. Germline CDR1 reads MNHEY; CDR2 reads SMNVEV (reference sequence). Deletions cut 2 bases from V and 6 bases from J, with 11 bases between. The CDR3 loop reads CASSLLNGVEQYF. CDR3 DNA sequence: TGTGCCAGCAGTTTACTTAACGGGGTCGAGCAGTACTTC.

The chain couples TRBV4-1 to TRBJ2-2; 10 nucleotides line up with TRBD2. This CDR3 has 19 amino acids. With 4 bases clipped from V and 3 bases from J, the junction kept 14 bases outside the gene matches. Germline V gene data show CDR1 as MGHRA and CDR2 as YSYEKL. The CDR3 reads CASSPYGGLAGAYTGELFF. The CDR3, as DNA: TGCGCCAGCAGCCCATACGGTGGGCTAGCGGGGGCCTACACCGGGGAGCTGTTTTTT.

This chain connects TRBV6-5 to TRBJ2-5, with a tentative D call TRBD2 (5 bases). The germline V and J ends were trimmed by 6 bases and 5 bases, with 13 bases remaining between them. Germline CDR1 MNHEY, CDR2 SVGAGI. CDR3 length: 13 residues. The CDR3 reads CASSALGVETQYF. CDR3 in DNA: TGTGCCAGCAGCGCCCTCGGGGTGGAGACCCAGTACTTC.

The chain recombines TRBV5-4 with TRBJ2-4; D is unresolved. V dropped 3 bases and J dropped 0 bases, with 4 bases sitting between them. Germline loops: CDR1 SGHNT, CDR2 YYREEE (reference sequence). The CDR3 is 13 amino acids. Here the CDR3 reads CASSSGAKNIQYF. CDR3 DNA sequence: TGTGCCAGCAGCTCGGGAGCCAAAAACATTCAGTACTTC.

In this sample, this clone turned up once. The chain couples TRBV5-8 to TRBJ2-5; TRBD1 aligns across 10 bases. From germline, CDR1 is SGHTS and CDR2 YDEGEE. V shed 4 bases, J shed 5 bases, and the junction held 11 bases outside the gene matches. The CDR3 is 16 amino acids. Here the CDR3 DNA reads TGTGCCAGCAGCGCCTACGGGGGGACAGGGGACGAGACCCAGTACTTC. It codes for CASSAYGGTGDETQYF.

This chain connects TRBV2 to TRBJ2-6, with D possibly matching TRBD1 (5 bases). The germline CDR1 and CDR2 sequences are SNHLY and FYNNEI. CDR3 length: 15 residues. V was shortened by 6 bases and J by 0 bases, with 9 bases between the two germline ends. The CDR3 sequence is CASRDSSSGANVLTF. The CDR3, as DNA: TGTGCCAGCAGAGACAGTAGCTCTGGGGCCAACGTCCTGACTTTC.

The rearrangement joins TRBV10-3 to TRBJ1-3; 9 bases line up with TRBD1. Germline trimming cut 2 bases from V and 0 bases from J; bases unmatched to any gene: 2. CDR1 and CDR2 (germline): ENHRY, SYGVKD. The CDR3 length is 16 residues. This chain's CDR3 is CAISEGTGRSGNTIYF. For the CDR3, the DNA is TGTGCCATCAGTGAGGGGACAGGGCGCTCTGGAAACACCATATATTTT.

The CDR3 bases are TGTGCCAGCAGCGTAGGACAGATCAATCAGCCCCAGCATTTT. Its translation: CASSVGQINQPQHF. The chain has TRBV9 and TRBJ1-5; tentatively, D is TRBD1 (5 bases). V dropped 0 bases and J dropped 3 bases, with 7 bases sitting between them. The CDR3 runs 14 residues. CDR1 is SGDLS and CDR2 is YYNGEE in the germline V gene.

The CDR3 sequence is CASSSGLAGNTDTQYF. The CDR3 DNA is TGTGCCAGCAGCTCAGGACTAGCGGGCAACACAGATACGCAGTATTTT. V usage is TRBV7-8 and J usage is TRBJ2-3; 11 bases map to TRBD2. Trimming cost V 4 bases and J 2 bases; bases outside gene matches: 5. Germline V gene sequence: CDR1 SGHVS, CDR2 FQNEAQ. The CDR3 has 16 amino acids.

The chain combines TRBV7-2 with TRBJ2-7, with 8 bases identical to TRBD2. The CDR3 extends over 15 amino acids. The germline V gene encodes CDR1 SGHTA and CDR2 FQGNSA. V was pared by 2 bases and J by 1 base, with 4 bases of the junction left unmatched. CDR3 protein: CASSLFGGGSYEQYF. The CDR3 bases are TGTGCCAGCAGCTTATTTGGCGGGGGGTCCTACGAGCAGTACTTC.

The chain recombines TRBV9 with TRBJ1-1; D is unclear. Looked up from germline, CDR1 is SGDLS and CDR2 is YYNGEE. V was shortened by 3 bases and J by 4 bases, with 10 bases between the two germline ends. The CDR3 is 13 amino acids. In nucleotides, the CDR3 is TGTGCCAGCAGCGGCAGTGTATTCACTGAAGCTTTCTTT. Protein product: CASSGSVFTEAFF.

The chain employs TRBV6-5 and TRBJ2-7; TRBD1 or TRBD2 may be the D gene (6 bases each). The CDR3 is 12 residues long. Trimming left V 6 bases short and J 12 bases short, with 18 bases between. The germline V gene has CDR1 MNHEY and CDR2 SVGAGI. CDR3 amino acids: CASSQGSGARYF. DNA for the CDR3: TGTGCCAGCAGCCAGGGGTCGGGAGCGCGGTACTTC.

This chain uses TRBV11-2 with TRBJ2-2; D is possibly TRBD1 (7 bases). The ends were cut back, 5 bases at V and 4 bases at J, with 14 bases in the middle. This CDR3 contains 15 residues. Germline V gene sequence: CDR1 SGHAT, CDR2 FQNNGV. In DNA, the CDR3 is TGTGCCAGCAGCCAACGACAGGGAGGCACCGGGGAGCTGTTTTTT. This sequence encodes CASSQRQGGTGELFF.